Below are 23 T cell receptor beta chains sequenced from a single sample in a study of blood T cell repertoires in COVID-19. Some clones are missing from TCRdb's copy, which holds only in-frame ones; the method was immunoSEQ multiplex PCR. The table lists about 95,000 clones, roughly 80% of them singletons. Sequencing used peripheral blood. The receptors derive from a human donor in a cohort sampled during active COVID-19.

This CDR3 is CASSATGGSAEAFF. CDR3 sequence (DNA): TGTGCCAGCAGCGCCACAGGGGGCAGCGCTGAAGCTTTCTTT. The chain is built from TRBV9 and TRBJ1-1; 9 bases are shared with TRBD1. The germline gives CDR1 SGDLS, CDR2 YYNGEE. With 3 bases clipped from V and 6 bases from J, the junction kept 6 bases outside the gene matches. This CDR3 is built from 14 residues.

The chain recombines TRBV5-5 with TRBJ2-7, with a tentative D call TRBD1 (5 bases). V was clipped by 0 bases and J by 0 bases, with 10 bases between them. This CDR3 is 15 amino acids long. The germline CDR1 and CDR2 sequences are SGHKS and YYEKEE (reference sequence). The CDR3 here is CASSLEQASSYEQYF. In DNA form, the CDR3 reads TGTGCCAGCAGCTTGGAACAGGCGAGCTCCTACGAGCAGTACTTC. Using reference TRBV5-5 and TRBJ2-7 for the parts outside the CDR3, the full variable domain is DAGVTQSPTHLIKTRGQQVTLRCSPISGHKSVSWYQQVLGQGPQFIFQYYEKEERGRGNFPDRFSARQFPNYSSELNVNALLLGDSALYLCASSLEQASSYEQYFGPGTRLTVT.

The CDR3 coding sequence is TGTGCCAGCAGTTTATCCACAGTGTTCGAGCAGTTCTTC. It encodes CASSLSTVFEQFF. V usage is TRBV27 and J usage is TRBJ2-1; D gene uncertain. Germline values: CDR1 MNHEY, CDR2 SMNVEV (reference sequence). The CDR3 contains 13 residues. Trimming took 0 bases from V and 10 from J, leaving 10 bases between them.

This clone was detected only a few times. The chain combines TRBV6-2 or TRBV6-3 with TRBJ2-7, with 8 positions matching TRBD2. The germline V gene has CDR1 MNHEY and CDR2 SVGEGT. Unmatched junction bases numbered 5, after V lost 4 bases and J lost 0 bases. This CDR3 has 15 residues. The CDR3 sequence is CASSSSLAGSYEQYF. CDR3 in DNA: TGTGCCAGCAGTTCCTCTCTAGCGGGCTCCTACGAGCAGTACTTC.

The chain is built from TRBV19 and TRBJ2-4; TRBD2 matches 15 bases. J was trimmed by 5 bases and V by 5 bases; bases with no gene match: 4. The V gene's germline CDR1 is LNHDA and CDR2 SQIVND (reference sequence). CDR3 length equals 16 residues. CDR3: CASSGGTSGRQNIQYF. For the CDR3, the DNA is TGTGCCAGTAGTGGGGGGACTAGCGGGAGGCAAAACATTCAGTACTTC. The full variable domain, with the rest looked up from reference TRBV19 and TRBJ2-4, is DGGITQSPKYLFRKEGQNVTLSCEQNLNHDAMYWYRQDPGQGLRLIYYSQIVNDFQKGDIAEGYSVSREKKESFPLTVTSAQKNPTAFYLCASSGGTSGRQNIQYFGAGTRLSVL.

The V gene is TRBV18, the J gene TRBJ2-3; 11 bases match TRBD2. With 0 bases clipped from V and 4 bases from J, the junction kept 3 bases outside the gene matches. From germline, CDR1 is KGHSH and CDR2 LQKENI. The CDR3 totals 16 residues. The CDR3 here is CASSPPVLAGADTQYF. The CDR3 coding sequence is TGTGCCAGCTCACCACCGGTACTAGCGGGGGCAGATACGCAGTATTTT.

The gene calls are TRBV18 and TRBJ2-5; the match to TRBD2 covers 10 bases. V dropped 1 base and J dropped 4; count of bases not matched to a gene: 9. This CDR3 contains 17 residues. Germline assignment: CDR1 KGHSH and CDR2 LQKENI. The CDR3 region is CASSPLVSGGAPETQYF. CDR3 sequence (DNA): TGTGCCAGCTCACCACTCGTGAGCGGGGGGGCTCCAGAGACCCAGTACTTC.

The chain links TRBV10-3 to TRBJ2-5, with TRBD2 matching 14 bases. The CDR3 is made up of 14 amino acids. V shed 6 bases, J shed 9 bases, and the junction held 6 bases outside the gene matches. CDR1 and CDR2 (germline): ENHRY, SYGVKD. CDR3 nucleotides: TGTGCCATCAGACCGGGACTAGCGGGAGCCCCCCAGTACTTC. It codes for CAIRPGLAGAPQYF.

This clone turned up a few times. J is TRBJ1-6 and V is TRBV7-8, with TRBD1 matching over 8 bases. The germline V gene encodes CDR1 SGHVS and CDR2 FQNEAQ. Trimming took 5 bases from V and 10 from J; bases not matched to a gene: 7. CDR3 length equals 14 residues. CDR3 region: CASSRDRGGSPLHF. In nucleotides, the CDR3 is TGTGCCAGCAGCAGAGACAGGGGCGGCTCACCCCTCCACTTT.

CDR3 protein: CASSPGTGGREQFF. Written as DNA, the CDR3 is TGTGCCAGCAGCCCCGGGACTGGCGGGAGGGAGCAGTTCTTC. The chain carries TRBV7-9 and TRBJ2-1; TRBD2 matches at 8 bases. Germline lookup yields CDR1 SEHNR and CDR2 FQNEAQ (reference sequence). V shed 5 bases and J 10 bases; nucleotides not matched to a gene: 10. This CDR3 comprises 14 residues. Variable domain in full (rest from reference TRBV7-9 and TRBJ2-1): DTGVSQNPRHKITKRGQNVTFRCDPISEHNRLYWYRQTLGQGPEFLTYFQNEAQLEKSRLLSDRFSAERPKGSFSTLEIQRTEQGDSAMYLCASSPGTGGREQFFGPGTRLTVL.

The rearrangement uses TRBV7-6 and TRBJ2-1; 9 bases fit TRBD2. Germline assignment: CDR1 SGHVS and CDR2 FNYEAQ. The V and J ends lost 2 bases and 10 bases, in that order; junction bases with no gene match: 15. The CDR3 spans 17 residues. The CDR3 loop reads CASSLNRAGLAGSEQFF. The CDR3 DNA reads TGTGCCAGCAGCTTAAACAGGGCGGGTCTAGCGGGGTCCGAGCAGTTCTTC.

The chain uses TRBV9 and TRBJ1-2; D gene uncertain. Per the germline V gene, CDR1 is SGDLS and CDR2 is YYNGEE. The length of the CDR3 is 14 residues. Trimming took off 4 bases at V and 3 bases at J, with 13 bases between the two ends. This CDR3 reads CASSPNTGYYGYTF. In nucleotides, the CDR3 is TGTGCCAGCAGCCCTAACACGGGTTACTATGGCTACACCTTC.

The rearrangement links TRBV5-5 to TRBJ1-2; D unclear. Trimming took 0 bases from V and 4 from J, leaving 10 bases between them. Germline-derived CDR1 and CDR2 are SGHKS and YYEKEE (reference sequence). CDR3 length equals 14 residues. The CDR3 DNA sequence: TGTGCCAGCAGCTTGGACGGTGAAGCCTATGGCTACACCTTC. It encodes CASSLDGEAYGYTF.

Only one count was recorded for this clone. The rearrangement joins TRBV13 to TRBJ1-1; 10 bases align to TRBD1. J was trimmed by 4 bases and V by 5 bases; bases with no gene match: 7. Germline V CDR1 and CDR2: PRHDT, FYEKMQ (reference sequence). This CDR3 is built from 15 residues. The CDR3 coding sequence is TGTGCCAGCAGCCCCCTTGGGACAGGGGCCACTGAAGCTTTCTTT. This sequence encodes CASSPLGTGATEAFF. The complete variable domain, with remaining parts taken from reference TRBV13 and TRBJ1-1, reads AAGVIQSPRHLIKEKRETATLKCYPIPRHDTVYWYQQGPGQDPQFLISFYEKMQSDKGSIPDRFSAQQFSDYHSELNMSSLELGDSALYFCASSPLGTGATEAFFGQGTRLTVV.

This rearrangement joins TRBV11-2 to TRBJ2-7, with D unclear. The CDR3 spans 13 residues. Germline V gives CDR1 SGHAT, CDR2 FQNNGV. V was clipped by 1 base and J by 2 bases, with 6 bases between them. The chain's CDR3 is CASSLAPPYEQYF. For the CDR3, the DNA is TGTGCCAGCAGCTTAGCCCCTCCCTACGAGCAGTACTTC.

The rearrangement uses TRBV12-5 and TRBJ2-5; D may be TRBD1 (6 bases). In germline, CDR1 is LGHNT, CDR2 FRNRAP. This CDR3 has 13 amino acids. V lost 6 bases and J lost 5, with 13 bases in between. The CDR3: CASGVDRQETQYF. CDR3 sequence (DNA): TGTGCTAGTGGAGTTGACAGGCAGGAGACCCAGTACTTC. Full variable domain (outside the CDR3, taken from reference TRBV12-5 and TRBJ2-5): DARVTQTPRHKVTEMGQEVTMRCQPILGHNTVFWYRQTMMQGLELLAYFRNRAPLDDSGMPKDRFSAEMPDATLATLKIQPSEPRDSAVYFCASGVDRQETQYFGPGTRLLVL.

This chain uses TRBV20-1 with TRBJ2-3, with 9 bases identical to TRBD2. After removal of 5 bases from V and 7 bases from J, the junction contained 13 bases not matched to a gene. Germline V gives CDR1 DFQATT, CDR2 SNEGSKA (reference sequence). The CDR3 runs 15 residues. This CDR3 reads CSAGERGARLYTQYF. For the CDR3, the DNA is TGCAGTGCTGGTGAGCGGGGGGCCCGCCTCTATACGCAGTATTTT.

The rearrangement uses TRBV11-3 and TRBJ2-2; TRBD1 is a possible D gene (6 bases). The CDR3 is made up of 15 amino acids. V was shortened by 1 base and J by 5 bases, with 11 bases between the two germline ends. Germline V gene sequence: CDR1 SGHNT, CDR2 YENEEA. CDR3 in amino acids: CASSLAQGGTGELFF. CDR3 sequence (DNA): TGTGCCAGCAGCTTAGCACAGGGTGGGACCGGGGAGCTGTTTTTT.

The gene calls are TRBV6-4 and TRBJ2-2; 9 positions agree with TRBD1. V was clipped by 4 bases and J by 8 bases; unmatched bases: 5. The CDR3 extends over 14 amino acids. CDR1 and CDR2 (germline): MRHNA, SNTAGT. This CDR3 is CASSAQQGAGELFF. The CDR3 DNA is TGTGCCAGCAGTGCGCAACAGGGGGCTGGGGAGCTGTTTTTT.

The chain employs TRBV19 and TRBJ2-2, with 9 bases identical to TRBD2. V lost 3 bases to trimming and J lost 3 bases; unmatched junction nucleotides: 2. Germline V gives CDR1 LNHDA, CDR2 SQIVND (reference sequence). The CDR3 length is 15 residues. The DNA for the CDR3 is TGTGCCAGTAGTATCGGCGGGGGGGACACCGGGGAGCTGTTTTTT. Translating it yields CASSIGGGDTGELFF.

The chain carries TRBV3-1 (or the pseudogene TRBV3-2) and TRBJ2-5, with D hard to call. V lost 0 bases and J 1 base, leaving 12 bases between the germline ends. Germline values: CDR1 LGHDT, CDR2 YNNKEL (reference sequence). CDR3 size: 16 residues. The CDR3 sequence is CASSQDGEAVQETQYF. DNA for the CDR3: TGTGCCAGCAGCCAAGATGGAGAGGCGGTCCAAGAGACCCAGTACTTC.

CDR3 DNA: TGTGCCAGTAGAGGCGACTTGCCTCGGGCCAACGTCCTGACTTTC. Its translation is CASRGDLPRANVLTF. The chain recombines TRBV19 with TRBJ2-6; D is ambiguous. This CDR3 has 15 amino acids. V was trimmed by 6 bases and J by 5 bases, leaving 14 bases between them. Germline CDR1 is LNHDA and CDR2 is SQIVND (reference sequence).

V usage is TRBV28 and J usage is TRBJ1-5; 8 bases match TRBD1. Looked up from germline, CDR1 is MDHEN and CDR2 is SYDVKM. V lost 5 bases to trimming and J lost 3 bases; unmatched junction nucleotides: 9. This CDR3 is built from 16 residues. CDR3 DNA sequence: TGTGCCAGCAGTCCTCAGGGACAGGCCTCCAATCAGCCCCAGCATTTT. Its translation is CASSPQGQASNQPQHF. The full variable domain, in which reference TRBV28 and TRBJ1-5 provide the parts outside the CDR3, is DVKVTQSSRYLVKRTGEKVFLECVQDMDHENMFWYRQDPGLGLRLIYFSYDVKMKEKGDIPEGYSVSREKKERFSLILESASTNQTSMYLCASSPQGQASNQPQHFGDGTRLSIL.